Described below is a single T cell receptor (beta chain) sequence and its context. Its cognate antigen is unknown. This sample is drawn from a study of post-analysis software for immune sequencing data. Study details: Some patients lacked subtype; others had relapsing-remitting, secondary progressive or progressive-relapsing disease. General study findings and limits: Patients with multiple sclerosis recorded significantly lower normalized Chao1 diversity than controls, the study found. A handful of TRBV segments were more frequent in patients than controls; TRBV5-6, TRBV5-1 and TRBV20-1 belonged to this group. By F measure, samples from a shared preparation batch strongly co-clustered.

Sequencing libraries made from TCR beta cDNA carried unique molecular identifiers. A population of about 0.95 to 10 million T cells gave rise to about half a million cDNA molecules. TCRdb redid the calling of the PCR reads with MiXCR, one entry per CDR3 protein. This table has 450,000 or so distinct CDR3 sequences, under 55% appearing once. This CDR3 is 13 amino acids long. Germline V gene data show CDR1 as DFQATT and CDR2 as SNEGSKA (reference sequence). Material for sequencing was blood. This sequence was found in a girl under 18 with multiple sclerosis. The chain links TRBV20-1 to TRBJ2-1; 10 positions agree with TRBD2. CDR3 residues: CAASGRAWNEQFF. The CDR3 coding sequence is TGCGCTGCAAGCGGGAGGGCGTGGAATGAGCAGTTCTTC.